The rows below give T cell receptor beta chains drawn from one sample of a study of cytomegalovirus exposure and HLA in healthy donors. Sequencing was performed with immunoSEQ multiplex PCR; in TCRdb, only in-frame clones are kept and a portion is missing. The sample has 200,000 or so clones; over 80% are singletons. Sequencing was done on a sample of PBMCs. These receptors all come from a woman younger than 35 in good health and CMV-seronegative. The CDR3 runs from the conserved cysteine through the conserved F or W. Each record gives: J gene, V gene, CDR3 protein.

J gene: TRBJ2-5
V gene: TRBV2
CDR3 protein: CASSRGQETQYF

J gene: TRBJ2-7
V gene: TRBV5-1
CDR3 protein: CASSLGEGGSYEQYF

J gene: TRBJ1-1
V gene: TRBV29-1
CDR3 protein: CSVVEGSTEAFF

J gene: TRBJ2-7
V gene: TRBV10-3
CDR3 protein: CAISEYNSGGLSSYEQYF

J gene: TRBJ1-3
V gene: TRBV5-1
CDR3 protein: CASSPQGSGNTIYF

J gene: TRBJ1-1
V gene: TRBV30
CDR3 protein: CAWSVIANTEAFF

J gene: TRBJ2-7
V gene: TRBV6-1
CDR3 protein: CASSLQVGGNEQYF

J gene: TRBJ1-5
V gene: TRBV29-1
CDR3 protein: CSVQGASNQPQHF

J gene: TRBJ2-1
V gene: TRBV7-9
CDR3 protein: CASSPVAGSSYNEQFF

J gene: TRBJ2-2
V gene: TRBV9
CDR3 protein: CASSVTGWNGELFF

J gene: TRBJ1-5
V gene: TRBV28
CDR3 protein: CASSSERADQPQHF

J gene: TRBJ2-1
V gene: TRBV19
CDR3 protein: CASSIGDNEQFF

J gene: TRBJ1-5
V gene: TRBV6-5
CDR3 protein: CASSYSGPYGQPQHF

J gene: TRBJ2-1
V gene: TRBV10-1
CDR3 protein: CASSRQGTNEQFF

J gene: TRBJ1-2
V gene: TRBV30
CDR3 protein: CAWSVMGTGSYGYTF

J gene: TRBJ2-1
V gene: TRBV27
CDR3 protein: CASMAQGSGRNEQFF

J gene: TRBJ1-5
V gene: TRBV2
CDR3 protein: CASTEGGDQPQHF

J gene: TRBJ2-7
V gene: TRBV27
CDR3 protein: CASSFAPSTVYEQYF

J gene: TRBJ2-7
V gene: TRBV6-5
CDR3 protein: CASMSRTGSTYEQYF

J gene: TRBJ1-2
V gene: TRBV19
CDR3 protein: CASSLNRRGGQGASYVYGYTF

J gene: TRBJ2-1
V gene: TRBV19
CDR3 protein: CASSLTVDNEQFF

J gene: TRBJ2-5
V gene: TRBV5-6
CDR3 protein: CASSSAPGQETQYF

J gene: TRBJ2-5
V gene: TRBV2
CDR3 protein: CASRDLAGGPGETQYF

J gene: TRBJ2-5
V gene: TRBV6-5
CDR3 protein: CASSPDRVQETQYF

J gene: TRBJ1-5
V gene: TRBV30
CDR3 protein: CAWSWGTGGNQPQHF

J gene: TRBJ2-7
V gene: TRBV5-1
CDR3 protein: CASSEPGLGYEQYF

J gene: TRBJ1-2
V gene: TRBV1
CDR3 protein: CTSSHPNRDSNYGYTF

J gene: TRBJ1-4
V gene: TRBV6-1
CDR3 protein: CASSDRRSNEKLFF

J gene: TRBJ1-5
V gene: TRBV10-3
CDR3 protein: CAISPNTNQPQHF

J gene: TRBJ1-1
V gene: TRBV18
CDR3 protein: CASGGPEAFF

J gene: TRBJ2-7
V gene: TRBV10-1
CDR3 protein: CASSEYKQNEQYF

J gene: TRBJ1-5
V gene: TRBV19
CDR3 protein: CASSYRAINQPQHF

J gene: TRBJ2-7
V gene: TRBV4-2
CDR3 protein: CASSQPVRGKRAGEQYF

J gene: TRBJ1-5
V gene: TRBV6-1
CDR3 protein: CASSAGRSGNQPQHF

J gene: TRBJ1-4
V gene: TRBV12-5
CDR3 protein: CASGTGWTEEKLFF

J gene: TRBJ1-1
V gene: TRBV19
CDR3 protein: CASGGPVNTEAFF

J gene: TRBJ2-2
V gene: TRBV5-1
CDR3 protein: CASSLAWGLQGTGELFF

J gene: TRBJ1-2
V gene: TRBV4-2
CDR3 protein: CASSQSGGGYTF

J gene: TRBJ2-7
V gene: TRBV19
CDR3 protein: CASSMLSSYEQYF

J gene: TRBJ2-1
V gene: TRBV7-8
CDR3 protein: CASGGGASYNEQFF

J gene: TRBJ2-7
V gene: TRBV27
CDR3 protein: CASSPRISNSYEQYF

J gene: TRBJ2-7
V gene: TRBV5-6
CDR3 protein: CASSVSGGNYEQYF

J gene: TRBJ1-5
V gene: TRBV4-2
CDR3 protein: CASSQDLGGGGGQPQHF

J gene: TRBJ1-4
V gene: TRBV30
CDR3 protein: CAWSLGTGYNEKLFF

J gene: TRBJ2-3
V gene: TRBV6-1
CDR3 protein: CASTAQPSPTDTQYF

J gene: TRBJ2-7
V gene: TRBV11-1
CDR3 protein: CASSGLQGRHNEQYF

J gene: TRBJ1-2
V gene: TRBV7-3
CDR3 protein: CASSSDLYGYTF

J gene: TRBJ2-7
V gene: TRBV4-1
CDR3 protein: CASSSSTGNYEQYF

J gene: TRBJ1-1
V gene: TRBV6-5
CDR3 protein: CASSPGGMNTEAFF

J gene: TRBJ1-6
V gene: TRBV5-1
CDR3 protein: CASSFSDQDNSPLHF

J gene: TRBJ2-1
V gene: TRBV11-2
CDR3 protein: CASSQGYDEQFF

J gene: TRBJ1-5
V gene: TRBV6-5
CDR3 protein: CASSKRHIPLHF

J gene: TRBJ2-3
V gene: TRBV7-3
CDR3 protein: CASSLQSGRAQVADTQYF